This T cell receptor (beta chain) was obtained from a study of blood T cell repertoires in COVID-19. In the study overall: COVID-19 samples collected from the United States, Italy and Spain covered acute and convalescent phases. PBMCs, B-cell-depleted T cells, or T cells were the source of the cDNA or gDNA that made up the material.

The table lists this clone with a few counts. TCRdb's table, derived via immunoSEQ multiplex PCR, lists solely in-frame clones and lacks some. The data contain about 200,000 clones, approximately 86% of them singletons. Individuals aged 18 to 89 years were recruited from 24 US areas. Germline CDR1 reads SGHRS; CDR2 reads YFSETQ. The length of the CDR3 is 16 residues. Germline trimming cut 4 bases from V and 0 bases from J; bases unmatched to any gene: 7. This TCR came from a woman in her sixties with acute COVID-19. The sequenced sample was PBMCs or T cells enriched from blood (not recorded which). The V and J genes are TRBV5-1 and TRBJ2-3; 8 bases map to TRBD2. For the CDR3, the DNA is TGCGCCAGCAGCCCAGGCGGGGGGCCGAGCACAGATACGCAGTATTTT. Translation: CASSPGGGPSTDTQYF.